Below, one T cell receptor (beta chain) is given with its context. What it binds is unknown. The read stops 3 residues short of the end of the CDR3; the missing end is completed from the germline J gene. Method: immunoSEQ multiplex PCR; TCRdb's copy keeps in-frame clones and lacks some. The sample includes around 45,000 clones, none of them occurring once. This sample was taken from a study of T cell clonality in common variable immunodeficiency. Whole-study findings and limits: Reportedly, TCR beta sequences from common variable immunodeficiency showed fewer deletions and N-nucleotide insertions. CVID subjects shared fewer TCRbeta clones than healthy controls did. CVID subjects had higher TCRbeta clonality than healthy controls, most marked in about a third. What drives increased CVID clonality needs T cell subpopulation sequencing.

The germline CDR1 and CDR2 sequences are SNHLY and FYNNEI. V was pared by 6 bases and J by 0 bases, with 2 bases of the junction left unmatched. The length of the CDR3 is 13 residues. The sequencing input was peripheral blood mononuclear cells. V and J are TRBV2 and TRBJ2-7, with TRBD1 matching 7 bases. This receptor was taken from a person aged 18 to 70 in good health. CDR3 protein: CASRGTDSYEQYF. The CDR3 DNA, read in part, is TGTGCCAGCAGAGGGACAGACTCCTACGAG.